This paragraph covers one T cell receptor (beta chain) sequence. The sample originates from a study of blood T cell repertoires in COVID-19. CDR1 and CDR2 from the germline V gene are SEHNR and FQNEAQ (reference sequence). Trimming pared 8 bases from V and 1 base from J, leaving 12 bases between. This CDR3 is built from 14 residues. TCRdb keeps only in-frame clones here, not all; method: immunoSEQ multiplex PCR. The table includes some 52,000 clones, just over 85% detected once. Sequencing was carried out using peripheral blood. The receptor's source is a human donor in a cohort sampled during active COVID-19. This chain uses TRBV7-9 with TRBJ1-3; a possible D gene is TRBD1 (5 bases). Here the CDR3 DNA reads TGTGCCAGCCGCTCGGCAGGGTCTGGAAACACCATATATTTT. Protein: CASRSAGSGNTIYF.